This T cell receptor beta chain appears in the sequencing data of a study of T-cell memory formation after mild COVID-19. At the level of the study: Among the donors, TCR clusters were largely specific to each donor.

TCRdb used MiXCR to reprocess the 5' RACE reads, holding one entry per CDR3 protein. The table shows under 90,000 distinct CDR3 sequences, with around 14% occurring only once. Study results and limitations: Pre-infection memory carried some responding clones, suggesting that cross-reactive memory joined. Those CD4+ clones that contracted were mainly in CM and EM (CD8+ ones in EMRA).

This clonotype has a handful of counts. Its cognate antigen is unknown. Germline CDR1 is SGDLS and CDR2 is YYNGEE. This CDR3 is built from 13 residues. J was trimmed by 8 bases and V by 1 base; bases with no gene match: 3. The chain is built from TRBV9 and TRBJ2-1, with TRBD2 identical over 7 bases. The source of this sequence is an adult woman who had mild COVID-19 (a few samples of this study predate the infection). Cell type and time point are not known. The sample taken for sequencing was PBMCs or a T cell subset sorted from them (not recorded which). This CDR3 reads CASSVTSAHEQFF. The CDR3 nucleotides read TGTGCCAGCAGCGTAACTAGCGCCCATGAGCAGTTCTTC.